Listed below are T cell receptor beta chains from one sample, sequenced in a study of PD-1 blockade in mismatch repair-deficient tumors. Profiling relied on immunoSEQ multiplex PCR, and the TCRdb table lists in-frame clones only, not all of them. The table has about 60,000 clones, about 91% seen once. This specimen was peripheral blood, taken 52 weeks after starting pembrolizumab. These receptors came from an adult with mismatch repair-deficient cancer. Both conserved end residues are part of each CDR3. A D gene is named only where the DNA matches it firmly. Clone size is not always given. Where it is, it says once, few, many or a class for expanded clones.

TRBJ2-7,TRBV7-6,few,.,TGTGCCAGCAGCCGGGTAGAGGCCTACGAGCAGTACTTC,CASSRVEAYEQYF
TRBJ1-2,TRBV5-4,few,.,TGTGCCAGCAGCTTATCGGGGTATGGCTACACCTTC,CASSLSGYGYTF
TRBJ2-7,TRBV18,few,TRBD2,TGTGCCAGCTCACGGGAGGGACCTCCCTACGAGCAGTACTTC,CASSREGPPYEQYF
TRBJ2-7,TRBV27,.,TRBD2,TGTGCCAGCAGCGCCCTCGGGCCTAGCGGGAGGGGGTACGAGCAGTACTTC,CASSALGPSGRGYEQYF
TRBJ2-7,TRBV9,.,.,TGTGCCAGCAGCCCCTTTGAGCACAGGCCTCTCCACGAGCAGTACTTC,CASSPFEHRPLHEQYF
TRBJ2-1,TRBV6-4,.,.,TGTGCCAGCAGTGTCGGCGCGGGACACCATCGTGAGCAGTTCTTC,CASSVGAGHHREQFF
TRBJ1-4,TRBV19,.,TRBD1,TGTGCCAGTAGGGACAGGGAAGGATTGTATGAAAAACTGTTTTTT,CASRDREGLYEKLFF
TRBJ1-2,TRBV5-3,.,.,TGTGCCAGAACCCGTGGGGGGGGCACTACTAACTATGGCTACACCTTC,CARTRGGGTTNYGYTF
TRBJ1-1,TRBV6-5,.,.,TGTGCCAGCAGTTATCACGGGATTGCGGATACTGAAGCTTTCTTT,CASSYHGIADTEAFF
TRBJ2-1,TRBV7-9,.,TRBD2,TGTGCCAGCAGCCGACTTCGGCTAGCGGGAGATTGGGATGAGCAGTTCTTC,CASSRLRLAGDWDEQFF
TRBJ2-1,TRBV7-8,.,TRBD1,TGTGCCAGCAGCCTTATCCATACCGGGACAGCCATCAATGAGCAGTTCTTC,CASSLIHTGTAINEQFF
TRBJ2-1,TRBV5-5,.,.,TGTGCCAGCAGCTTGTACCGAAGCTACAATGAGCAGTTCTTC,CASSLYRSYNEQFF
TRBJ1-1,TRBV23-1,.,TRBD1,TGCGCCAGCAGTCGACAGGGCCGATGGACTGAAGCTTTCTTT,CASSRQGRWTEAFF
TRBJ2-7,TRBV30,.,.,TGTGCCTGGGGTACGTGGAGTGGCTCCTACGAGCAGTACTTC,CAWGTWSGSYEQYF
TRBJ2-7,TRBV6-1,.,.,TGTGCCAGCAGTGAAGCGCGCGTCAGGGGATCCTACGAGCAGTACTTC,CASSEARVRGSYEQYF
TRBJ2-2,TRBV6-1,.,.,TGTGCCAGCAGCCACACCGGGGAGCTGTTTTTT,CASSHTGELFF
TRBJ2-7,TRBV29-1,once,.,TGCAGCGTTGAAGTGGTAGGGGCCTACGAGCAGTACTTC,CSVEVVGAYEQYF
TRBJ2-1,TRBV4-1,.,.,TGCGCCAGCAGCCAAGAAGGGGCTAGTCCTGACTACAATGAGCAGTTCTTC,CASSQEGASPDYNEQFF
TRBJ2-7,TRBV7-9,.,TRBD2,TGTGCCAGCAGCTTGGGACTAGCGGTCTACGAGCAGTACTTC,CASSLGLAVYEQYF
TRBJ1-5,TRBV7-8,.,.,TGTGCCAGCAGCCAAACCACGGTGGCCAGGGTCAATCAGCCCCAGCATTTT,CASSQTTVARVNQPQHF
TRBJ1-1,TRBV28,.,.,TGTGCCAGCAGTTTTATTGCCCCGGGGCACACTGAAGCTTTCTTT,CASSFIAPGHTEAFF
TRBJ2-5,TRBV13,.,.,TGTGCCAGCAGCTTTGGAGAGACCCAGTACTTC,CASSFGETQYF
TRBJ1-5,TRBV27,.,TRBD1,TGTGCCAGCAGTAACAGGGGGGAACAGCCCCAGCATTTT,CASSNRGEQPQHF
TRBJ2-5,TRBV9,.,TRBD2,TGTGCCAGCAGCGTAGATCTGGGGGGGCAAGAGACCCAGTACTTC,CASSVDLGGQETQYF
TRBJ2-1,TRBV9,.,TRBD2,TGTGCCAGCAGCTTACTAGCGGGAGGCTACAATGAGCAGTTCTTC,CASSLLAGGYNEQFF
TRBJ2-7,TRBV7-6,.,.,TGTGCCAGCAGCTTAGGGCAGGGGATTACCTACGAGCAGTACTTC,CASSLGQGITYEQYF
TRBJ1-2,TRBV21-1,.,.,TGTGCCAGCAGCAAAGCGCTTTCGGACAGCTACTATGGCTACACCTTC,CASSKALSDSYYGYTF
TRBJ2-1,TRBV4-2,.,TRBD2,TGTGCCAGCAGCCAAGAGGGGACTAGCGGGATCTCCTACAATGAGCAGTTCTTC,CASSQEGTSGISYNEQFF
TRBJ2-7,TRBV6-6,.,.,TGTGCCAGCGAAGGCGGTGTAGCCTACGAGCAGTACTTC,CASEGGVAYEQYF
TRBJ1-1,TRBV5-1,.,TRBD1,TGCGCCAGCAGCTATACAGGGGGCCCGGGACTGAACACTGAAGCTTTCTTT,CASSYTGGPGLNTEAFF
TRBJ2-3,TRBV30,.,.,TGTGCCTGGAGTCGCGGACGGGATACGCAGTATTTT,CAWSRGRDTQYF
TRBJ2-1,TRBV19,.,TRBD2,TGTGCCAGTAGTATAGCAGCTAGCGGGAGGGCCAATGAGCAGTTCTTC,CASSIAASGRANEQFF
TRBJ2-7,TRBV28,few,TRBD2,TGTGCCAGCACTGTCCAACTGGCGGGAGGGTTCTACGAGCAGTACTTC,CASTVQLAGGFYEQYF
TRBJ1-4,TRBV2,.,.,TGTGCCAGCAGTGAAGGCAGACCGAATGAAAAACTGTTTTTT,CASSEGRPNEKLFF
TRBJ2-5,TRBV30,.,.,TGTGCCTGGAGCTCCAGGGGAGAGACCCAGTACTTC,CAWSSRGETQYF
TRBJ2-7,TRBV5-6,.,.,TGTGCCAGCAGCTCGACACGATACGAGCAGTACTTC,CASSSTRYEQYF
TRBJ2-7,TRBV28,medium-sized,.,TGTGCCAGCCGGACGATTTCGGACACACCGGGGTCCTACGAGCAGTACTTC,CASRTISDTPGSYEQYF
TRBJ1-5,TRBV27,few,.,TGTGCCAGCAGCATGGGGGGGTGGGGCAATCAGCCCCAGCATTTT,CASSMGGWGNQPQHF
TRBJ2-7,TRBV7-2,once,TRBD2,TGTGCCAGCAGCTTAGCCAAAGGACTAGCGGGAGGGATTTACGAGCAGTACTTC,CASSLAKGLAGGIYEQYF
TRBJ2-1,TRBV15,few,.,TGTGCCACCAGCATGGAACCTAATAGGGATGAGCAGTTCTTC,CATSMEPNRDEQFF
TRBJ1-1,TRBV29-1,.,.,TGCAGCGTTGAAGATCTTTCTAATGAAGCTTTCTTT,CSVEDLSNEAFF
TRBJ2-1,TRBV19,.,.,TGTGCCAGTAGTATAGCGCCTACCAATGAGCAGTTCTTC,CASSIAPTNEQFF
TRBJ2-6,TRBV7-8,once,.,TGTGCCAGCAGCACAACAAGCTCTGGGGCCAACGTCCTGACTTTC,CASSTTSSGANVLTF
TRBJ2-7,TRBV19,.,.,TGTGCCAGTAGTATCGTCGACGGAGAATCCTACGAGCAGTACTTC,CASSIVDGESYEQYF
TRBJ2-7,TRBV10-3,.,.,TGTGCCATGGGGGGACAGACCTACGAGCAGTACTTC,CAMGGQTYEQYF
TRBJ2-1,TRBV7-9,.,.,TGTGCCAGCAGCGGAAGGCGCTCCTACAATGAGCAGTTCTTC,CASSGRRSYNEQFF
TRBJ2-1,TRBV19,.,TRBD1,TGTGCCAGTACCCCCGTCGACAGGGGAGGCAATGAGCAGTTCTTC,CASTPVDRGGNEQFF
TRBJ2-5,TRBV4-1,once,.,TGCGCCAGCAGCCCGCCGGGCCTCGAGGAGACCCAGTACTTC,CASSPPGLEETQYF
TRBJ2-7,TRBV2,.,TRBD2,TGTGCCAGCAGTGAACCTCGGCTAGCGGACTACGAGCAGTACTTC,CASSEPRLADYEQYF
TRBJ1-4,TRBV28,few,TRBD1,TGTGCCAGCAGTCGTTACAGGGGAACTAATGAAAAACTGTTTTTT,CASSRYRGTNEKLFF
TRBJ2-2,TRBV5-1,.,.,TGCGCCAGCAGCCCTACAGGAACCGGGGAGCTGTTTTTT,CASSPTGTGELFF
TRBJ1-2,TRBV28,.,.,TGTGCCAGCAGTTTTAATGGGTGGAACTATGGCTACACCTTC,CASSFNGWNYGYTF
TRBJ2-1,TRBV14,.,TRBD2,TGTGCCAGCAGCTCTAGCGGGAGGCCCTACAATGAGCAGTTCTTC,CASSSSGRPYNEQFF